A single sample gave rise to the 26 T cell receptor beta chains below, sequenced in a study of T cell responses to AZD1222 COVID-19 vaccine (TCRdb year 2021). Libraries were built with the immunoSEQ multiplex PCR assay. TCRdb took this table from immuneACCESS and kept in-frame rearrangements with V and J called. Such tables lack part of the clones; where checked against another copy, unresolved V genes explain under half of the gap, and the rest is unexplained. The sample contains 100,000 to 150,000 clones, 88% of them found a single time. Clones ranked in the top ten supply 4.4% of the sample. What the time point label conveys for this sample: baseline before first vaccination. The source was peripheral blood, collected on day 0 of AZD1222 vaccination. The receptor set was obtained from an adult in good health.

CDR3 residues: CASGLNTEAFF. CDR3 nucleotides: TGTGCTAGTGGTTTGAACACTGAAGCTTTCTTT. This chain uses TRBV12-5 with TRBJ1-1; D is undetermined. Trimming took 2 bases from V and 2 from J, leaving 0 bases between them. CDR1 is LGHNT, CDR2 FRNRAP, per germline. This CDR3 contains 11 residues.

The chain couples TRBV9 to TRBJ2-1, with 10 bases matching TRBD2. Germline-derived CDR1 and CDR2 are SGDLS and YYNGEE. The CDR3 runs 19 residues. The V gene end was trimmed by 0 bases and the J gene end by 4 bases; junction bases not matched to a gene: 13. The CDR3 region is CASSVEASGSPSIYNEQFF. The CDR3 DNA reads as TGTGCCAGCAGCGTAGAGGCTAGCGGGAGTCCGAGTATATACAATGAGCAGTTCTTC. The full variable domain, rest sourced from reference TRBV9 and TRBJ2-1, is DSGVTQTPKHLITATGQRVTLRCSPRSGDLSVYWYQQSLDQGLQFLIQYYNGEERAKGNILERFSAQQFPDLHSELNLSSLELGDSALYFCASSVEASGSPSIYNEQFFGPGTRLTVL.

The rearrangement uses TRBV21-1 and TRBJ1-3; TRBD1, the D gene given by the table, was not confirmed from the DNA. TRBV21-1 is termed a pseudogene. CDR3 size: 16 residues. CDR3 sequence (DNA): TGTGCCAGCAGCAAAGGTCCAGGGGATGTAAGAAACACCATATATTTT. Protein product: CASSKGPGDVRNTIYF.

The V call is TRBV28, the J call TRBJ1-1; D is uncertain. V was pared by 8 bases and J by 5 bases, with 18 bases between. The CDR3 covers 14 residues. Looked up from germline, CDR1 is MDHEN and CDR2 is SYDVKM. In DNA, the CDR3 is TGTGCCAGCCCTGCAACGGGGTCAAATACTGAAGCTTTCTTT. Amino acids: CASPATGSNTEAFF.

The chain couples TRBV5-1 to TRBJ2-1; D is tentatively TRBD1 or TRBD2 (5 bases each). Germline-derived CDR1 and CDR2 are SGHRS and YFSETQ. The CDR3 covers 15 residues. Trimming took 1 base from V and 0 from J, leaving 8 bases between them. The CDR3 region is CASSLTGLSYNEQFF. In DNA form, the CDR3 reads TGCGCCAGCAGCTTGACGGGGCTCTCCTACAATGAGCAGTTCTTC.

The CDR3 bases are TGTGCCAGCAGTGAAGCTCACGGCTCAGGGCACGAAAAACTGTTTTTT. Its translation: CASSEAHGSGHEKLFF. This chain joins TRBV6-1 and TRBJ1-4; TRBD1 might be the D (5 bases). Looked up from germline, CDR1 is MNHNS and CDR2 is SASEGT. V was shortened by 0 bases and J by 8 bases, with 16 bases between the two germline ends. The CDR3 spans 16 residues.

The CDR3 sequence: CASSQLLSPQRAYNEQFF. The CDR3 bases are TGTGCCAGCAGCCAATTACTCAGCCCCCAGCGAGCCTACAATGAGCAGTTCTTC. The rearrangement links TRBV16 to TRBJ2-1; D is unclear. The CDR3 consists of 18 residues. V shed 1 base and J shed 2 bases, with 18 bases lying between them. Germline CDR1 is KGHSY and CDR2 is FQNENV. The full variable domain, rest sourced from reference TRBV16 and TRBJ2-1, is GEEVAQTPKHLVRGEGQKAKLYCAPIKGHSYVFWYQQVLKNEFKFLISFQNENVFDETGMPKERFSAKCLPNSPCSLEIQATKLEDSAVYFCASSQLLSPQRAYNEQFFGPGTRLTVL.

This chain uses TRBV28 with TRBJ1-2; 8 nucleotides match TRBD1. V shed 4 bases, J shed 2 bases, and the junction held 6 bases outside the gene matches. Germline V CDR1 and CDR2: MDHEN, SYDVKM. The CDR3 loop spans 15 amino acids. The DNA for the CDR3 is TGTGCCAGCAGTTCCCCCGGACAGGGAAACTATGGCTACACCTTC. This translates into CASSSPGQGNYGYTF.

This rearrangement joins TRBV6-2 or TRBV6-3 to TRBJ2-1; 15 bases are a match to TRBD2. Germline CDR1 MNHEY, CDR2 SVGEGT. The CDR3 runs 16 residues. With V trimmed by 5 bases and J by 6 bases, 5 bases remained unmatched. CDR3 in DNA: TGTGCCAGCAGTGCGGGACTAGCGGGAGGCCGCAATGAGCAGTTCTTC. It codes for CASSAGLAGGRNEQFF.

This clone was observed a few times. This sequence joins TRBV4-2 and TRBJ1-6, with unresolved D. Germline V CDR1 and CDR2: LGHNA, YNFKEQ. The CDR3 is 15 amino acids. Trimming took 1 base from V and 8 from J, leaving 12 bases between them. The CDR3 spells CASSQVSGGDSPLHF. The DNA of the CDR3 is TGTGCCAGCAGCCAAGTGTCTGGAGGTGATTCACCCCTCCACTTT.

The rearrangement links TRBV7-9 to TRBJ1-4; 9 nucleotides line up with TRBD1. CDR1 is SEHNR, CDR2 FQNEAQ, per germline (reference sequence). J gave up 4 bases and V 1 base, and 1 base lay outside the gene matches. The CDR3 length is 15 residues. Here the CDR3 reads CASSLETGGNEKLFF. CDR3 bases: TGTGCCAGCAGCTTAGAGACAGGGGGTAATGAAAAACTGTTTTTT.

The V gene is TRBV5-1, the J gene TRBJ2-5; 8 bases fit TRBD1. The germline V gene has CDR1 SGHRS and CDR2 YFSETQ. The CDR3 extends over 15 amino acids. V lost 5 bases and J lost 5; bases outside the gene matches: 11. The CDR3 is CASSRQGMGGETQYF. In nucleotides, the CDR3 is TGCGCCAGCAGTCGACAGGGGATGGGCGGGGAGACCCAGTACTTC.

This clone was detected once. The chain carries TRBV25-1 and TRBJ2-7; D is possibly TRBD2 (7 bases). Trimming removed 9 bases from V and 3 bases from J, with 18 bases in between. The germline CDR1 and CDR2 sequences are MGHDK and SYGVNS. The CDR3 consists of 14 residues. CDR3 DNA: TGTGCCAGTCCTCGGACTAGGGGGGGCTACGAGCAGTACTTC. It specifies CASPRTRGGYEQYF.

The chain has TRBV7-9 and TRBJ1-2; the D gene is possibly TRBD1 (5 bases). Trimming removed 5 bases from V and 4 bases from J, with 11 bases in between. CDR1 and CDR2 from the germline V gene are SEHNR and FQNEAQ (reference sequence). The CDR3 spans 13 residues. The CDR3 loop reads CASSIDSLYGYTF. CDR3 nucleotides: TGTGCCAGCAGCATAGACAGTCTCTATGGCTACACCTTC.

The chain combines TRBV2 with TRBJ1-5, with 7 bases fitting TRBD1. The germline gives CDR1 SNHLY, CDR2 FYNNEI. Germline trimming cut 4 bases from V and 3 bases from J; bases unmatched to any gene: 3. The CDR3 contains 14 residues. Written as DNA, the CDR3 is TGTGCCAGCAGTGGACAGGGTGACAATCAGCCCCAGCATTTT. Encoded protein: CASSGQGDNQPQHF.

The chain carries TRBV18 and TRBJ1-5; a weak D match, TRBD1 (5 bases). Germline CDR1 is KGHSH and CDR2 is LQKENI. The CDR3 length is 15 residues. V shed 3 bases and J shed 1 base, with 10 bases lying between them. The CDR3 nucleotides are TGTGCCAGCTCACCCCAGGGCGGGAGCAATCAGCCCCAGCATTTT. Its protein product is CASSPQGGSNQPQHF.

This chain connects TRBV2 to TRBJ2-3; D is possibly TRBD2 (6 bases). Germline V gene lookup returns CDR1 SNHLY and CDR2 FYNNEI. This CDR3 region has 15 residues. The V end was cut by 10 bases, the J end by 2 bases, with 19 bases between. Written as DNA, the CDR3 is TGTGCCATATTCCGGCCCGGGGGTTACACAGATACGCAGTATTTT. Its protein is CAIFRPGGYTDTQYF.

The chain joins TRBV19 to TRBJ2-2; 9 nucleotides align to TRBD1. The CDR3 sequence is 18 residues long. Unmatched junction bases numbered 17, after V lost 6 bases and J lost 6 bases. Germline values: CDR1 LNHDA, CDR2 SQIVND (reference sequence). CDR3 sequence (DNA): TGTGCCAGTAGCAAAGTTACAGGGGGCGCTTCTATAGCCGGGGAGCTGTTTTTT. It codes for CASSKVTGGASIAGELFF.

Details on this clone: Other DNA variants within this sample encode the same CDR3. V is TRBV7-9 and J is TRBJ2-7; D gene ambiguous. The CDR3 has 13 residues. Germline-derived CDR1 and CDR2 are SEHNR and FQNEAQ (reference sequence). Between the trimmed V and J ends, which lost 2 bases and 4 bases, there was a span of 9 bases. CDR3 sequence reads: CASSLLASYEQYF. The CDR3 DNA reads TGTGCCAGCAGCTTACTCGCGTCGTACGAGCAGTACTTC.

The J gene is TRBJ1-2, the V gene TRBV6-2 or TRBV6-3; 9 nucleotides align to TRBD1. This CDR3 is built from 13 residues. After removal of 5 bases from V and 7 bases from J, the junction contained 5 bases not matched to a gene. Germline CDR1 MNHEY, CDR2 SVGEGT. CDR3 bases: TGTGCCAGCAGTCCCGACAGGGGGTTTGGCTACACCTTC. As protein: CASSPDRGFGYTF.

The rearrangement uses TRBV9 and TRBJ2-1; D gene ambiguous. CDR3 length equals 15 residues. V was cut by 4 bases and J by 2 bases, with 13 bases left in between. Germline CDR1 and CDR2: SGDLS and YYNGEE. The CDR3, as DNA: TGTGCCAGCAGCCCCCAGCCGGCAGCCTACAATGAGCAGTTCTTC. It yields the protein CASSPQPAAYNEQFF.

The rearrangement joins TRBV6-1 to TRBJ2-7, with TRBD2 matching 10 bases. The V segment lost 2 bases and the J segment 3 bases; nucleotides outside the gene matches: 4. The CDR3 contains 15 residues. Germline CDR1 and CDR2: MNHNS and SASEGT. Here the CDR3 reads CASSEYLAGVYEQYF. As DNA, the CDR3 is TGTGCCAGCAGTGAATACCTAGCGGGAGTCTACGAGCAGTACTTC.

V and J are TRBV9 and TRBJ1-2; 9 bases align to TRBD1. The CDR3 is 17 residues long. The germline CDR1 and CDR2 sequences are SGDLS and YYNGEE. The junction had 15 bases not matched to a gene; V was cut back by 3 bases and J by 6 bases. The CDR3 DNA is TGTGCCAGCAGCGCGACCCGGGACAGGGCTCCAACGGATGGCTACACCTTC. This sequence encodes CASSATRDRAPTDGYTF.

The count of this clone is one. CDR3 bases: TGTGCCAGCAGTGAACCGGGACTAGCGGGAGTTGGGACCGGGGAGCTGTTTTTT. It is translated as CASSEPGLAGVGTGELFF. V usage is TRBV6-1 and J usage is TRBJ2-2; 14 nucleotides match TRBD2. CDR1 and CDR2 from the germline V gene are MNHNS and SASEGT. J was trimmed by 5 bases and V by 2 bases; bases with no gene match: 7. CDR3 size: 18 residues.

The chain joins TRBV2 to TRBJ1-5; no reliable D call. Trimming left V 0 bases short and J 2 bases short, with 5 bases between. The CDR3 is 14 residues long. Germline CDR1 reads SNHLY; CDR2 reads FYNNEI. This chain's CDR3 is CASSEARGNQPQHF. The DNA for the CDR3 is TGTGCCAGCAGTGAAGCGCGGGGCAATCAGCCCCAGCATTTT.

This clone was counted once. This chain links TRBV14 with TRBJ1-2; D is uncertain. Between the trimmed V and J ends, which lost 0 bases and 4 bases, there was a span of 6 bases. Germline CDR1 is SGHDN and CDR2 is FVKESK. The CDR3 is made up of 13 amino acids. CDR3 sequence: CASSQDQTYGYTF. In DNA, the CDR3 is TGTGCCAGCAGCCAAGATCAGACCTATGGCTACACCTTC.